The source of this T cell receptor beta chain is a study of T cells in Graves' hyperthyroidism and ophthalmopathy. Broader study findings: Stable hyperthyroidism was told apart from ophthalmopathy by a model built on 13 V-J features. Expanded thyroid clonotypes (above 0.001) were mostly also found in blood.

TCR beta CDR3 region amplification was performed from RNA transcripts. HTBI primers were the set used in a first-round RT-PCR of the TCR CDR3. TCRdb re-derived calls from the multiplex PCR reads in MiXCR, one entry per CDR3 protein. Of hundreds of thousands of distinct CDR3 sequences listed, 45% are singletons. In regard to this clonotype: The antigen is undetermined.

The V gene lost 3 bases and the J gene lost 0 bases, with 11 bases spanning the gap. Per germline, CDR1 DFQATT and CDR2 SNEGSKA (reference sequence). This CDR3 is built from 15 residues. The receptor comes from an adult man with Graves' disease, either hyperthyroidism or ophthalmopathy (not recorded which). Sequencing was carried out using peripheral blood or thyroid tissue (not recorded which). The rearrangement joins TRBV20-1 to TRBJ1-4; D gene unclear. The CDR3 DNA reads as TGCAGTGCTAGCAGCGACACCACAACTAATGAAAAACTGTTTTTT. Protein: CSASSDTTTNEKLFF.